The sequence of this T cell receptor beta chain was determined in a study of blood T cell repertoires in COVID-19 (dated by TCRdb to about 2020). Describing the broader study: Collaborator samples came from the United States, Italy and Spain and covered acute and convalescent phases of COVID-19. Where HLA class I and class II types were available, the types were taken from metadata supplied by the sample provider, not from assay-based typing. Deeply sampled blood TCRbeta repertoires from subjects exposed to, actively infected with, or recovered from COVID-19 were included in the dataset. The prospective study material was composed of cDNA or gDNA derived from T cells, B-cell-depleted T cells, or PBMCs. The sample metadata nearly always contained a de-identified subject ID, COVID-19 status, age in years and sex. The repertoires were released in a freely available public database meant as a resource for research on the immune response to SARS-CoV-2. The samples were drawn from the first 160 participants of the ongoing ImmuneRACE study and from over a thousand subjects provided by 6 global collaborators.

To note about this clone: It has no known antigen specificity. No per-base quality is available; no much larger clone lies one base away.

Including the terminal cysteine and phenylalanine, the CDR3 comprises 14 residues. The only DNA kept is the CDR3, 42 bases in frame from the first base. In the germline V gene, CDR1 corresponds to SGHRS and CDR2 to YFSETQ. For this chain, trimming is 5 bases at the V end and 4 bases at the J end, and the number of junction bases without a gene match is 3. In Seattle, one collaborating source enrolled patients while the infection was active and tracked those patients longitudinally over the course of disease. Collaborating institutions collected whole blood in K2EDTA tubes following their own protocols. Collaborator samples were shipped for TCRbeta analysis as frozen whole blood, isolated PBMCs, or DNA extracted from either sample type. TCRbeta CDR3 regions were amplified from genomic DNA using the immunoSEQ Assay, a bias-controlled multiplex PCR. The authors processed their data as follows. Nucleated cell counts per sample were estimated from amplification of reference gene primers within the assay. Sequence reads were collapsed and filtered to measure the absolute abundance of every unique TCRbeta CDR3 rearrangement. For each sample, productive Simpson clonality was calculated by taking the square root of Simpson's diversity index across productive rearrangements. TCRdb re-hosts the immuneACCESS table, in-frame sequences only. Its copies lack some clones; in the studies checked, an unresolved V gene accounts for under half of them, and the cause for the rest is not known. V, J and clone size are taken as reported in that table, and D and trimming were inferred from the DNA itself. Across this sample there are around 130,000 clones, with roughly 84% seen only once. The ten largest clones represent under 10% of the sample.

General study outcomes and caveats: Clinical and demographic metadata were provided uncurated, with the amount varying by source and participant.

Sequences were obtained from peripheral blood. The receptor comes from a man aged 25-45 years with COVID-19, enrolled during active disease. The rearrangement combines TRBV5-1 with TRBJ2-1, with 10 bases in between that match TRBD1. The nucleotide sequence reads TGCGCCAGCAGTCGGGACAGGGGATACAATGAGCAGTTCTTC. This is translated as CASSRDRGYNEQFF.